The clone carrying this T cell receptor (beta chain) showed up many times. This CDR3 contains 13 residues. Trimming left V 3 bases short and J 6 bases short, with 12 bases between. The entry originates in a study of T-cell reconstitution after alpha-beta-depleted transplantation in children. Molecular barcoding with unique molecular identifiers was used for the TCRbeta library. One entry per CDR3 protein results from TCRdb running MiXCR on the PCR reads. The sample comprises 200,000 to 250,000 distinct CDR3 sequences, roughly a tenth of which are singletons, and over 5.5% rests with the top ten. This chain connects TRBV12-3 or TRBV12-4 to TRBJ2-7, with D uncertain. The sample consisted of PBMCs from the stem cell graft donor, taken from the stem cell graft. The origin of this receptor is a human donor who donated a stem cell graft to a child with acute lymphoblastic leukemia. CDR3 amino acids: CASSLLGFGEQYF. The CDR3 nucleotides are TGTGCCAGCAGTTTGTTAGGGTTTGGCGAGCAGTACTTC.